This T cell receptor beta chain was recovered during a study of T-cell reconstitution after alpha-beta-depleted transplantation in children. Study outcomes and limitations: The study reportedly traced alpha-beta T cells about two months after transplant to several hundred expanded graft clones. Surviving recipient T cells and intrathymic progenitors accounted for some patients' high TCRbeta diversity at day 60. Diversity and T-cell counts at one year after transplant derived mostly from new T cells.

Turning to this clonotype: Its cognate antigen is unknown.

For TCRbeta, the library was prepared with unique molecular identifiers. Using its own MiXCR run on the PCR reads, TCRdb lists one record per CDR3 protein. The sample has fewer than 700,000 distinct CDR3 sequences; around 13% are singletons. The V gene end was trimmed by 4 bases and the J gene end by 4 bases; junction bases not matched to a gene: 2. CDR1 is MNHEY and CDR2 is SMNVEV in the germline V gene (reference sequence). The CDR3 contains 14 residues. This clonotype was obtained from a male patient younger than 18 who had a stem cell transplant for acute myeloid leukemia, so the T cells may come from the graft donor. The sample was PBMCs, mostly from graft donor cells, taken 360 days after TCRalphabeta/CD19-depleted stem cell transplant. The chain recombines TRBV27 with TRBJ1-5, with 9 bases that match TRBD1. The CDR3 spells CASSWTGANQPQHF. DNA of the CDR3: TGTGCCAGCAGTTGGACAGGGGCTAATCAGCCCCAGCATTTT.